This T cell receptor beta chain emerged from a study of blood T cell repertoires in COVID-19. Germline V gene sequence: CDR1 SGHVS, CDR2 FQNEAQ. V lost 3 bases and J lost 2; bases outside the gene matches: 13. The length of the CDR3 is 18 residues. Only in-frame clones appear in the TCRdb table, and some are missing; sequencing was by immunoSEQ multiplex PCR. The data contain 130,000 to 150,000 clones, roughly 86% of them singletons. This sequence was found in a woman aged 50 to 65 with acute or convalescent COVID-19. The sequenced material came from peripheral blood. The J gene is TRBJ1-5, the V gene TRBV7-8; 7 bases align to TRBD1. The chain's CDR3 is CASSFQSTGNLGNQPQHF. The CDR3 DNA follows: TGTGCCAGCAGCTTTCAATCGACAGGGAATCTCGGCAATCAGCCCCAGCATTTT.